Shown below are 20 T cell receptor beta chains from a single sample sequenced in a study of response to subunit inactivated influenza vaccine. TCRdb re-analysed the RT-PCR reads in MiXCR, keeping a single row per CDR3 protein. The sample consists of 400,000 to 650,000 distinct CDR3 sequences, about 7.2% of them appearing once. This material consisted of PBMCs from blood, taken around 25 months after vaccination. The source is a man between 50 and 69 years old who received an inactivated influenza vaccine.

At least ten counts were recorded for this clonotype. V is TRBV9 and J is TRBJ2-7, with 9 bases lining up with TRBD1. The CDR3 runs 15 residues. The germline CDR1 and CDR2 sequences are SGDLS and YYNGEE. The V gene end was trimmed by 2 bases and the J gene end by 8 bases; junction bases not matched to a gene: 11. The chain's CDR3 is CASSVHPGQGDKQYF. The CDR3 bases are TGTGCCAGCAGCGTCCACCCGGGACAGGGAGACAAGCAGTACTTC.

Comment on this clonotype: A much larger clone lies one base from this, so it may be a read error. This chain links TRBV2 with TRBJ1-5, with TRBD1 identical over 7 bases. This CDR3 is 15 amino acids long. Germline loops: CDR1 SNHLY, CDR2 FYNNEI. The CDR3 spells CASSDPGQLNQPQDF. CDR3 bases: TGTGCCAGCAGTGACCCGGGACAGCTTAATCAGCCCCAGGATTTT.

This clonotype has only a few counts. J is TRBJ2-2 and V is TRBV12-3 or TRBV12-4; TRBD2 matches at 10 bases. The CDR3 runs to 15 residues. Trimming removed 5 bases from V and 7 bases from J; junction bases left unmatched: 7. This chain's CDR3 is CASSSGGAKGGELFF. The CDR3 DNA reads TGTGCCAGCAGTAGCGGGGGGGCCAAAGGCGGGGAGCTGTTTTTT.

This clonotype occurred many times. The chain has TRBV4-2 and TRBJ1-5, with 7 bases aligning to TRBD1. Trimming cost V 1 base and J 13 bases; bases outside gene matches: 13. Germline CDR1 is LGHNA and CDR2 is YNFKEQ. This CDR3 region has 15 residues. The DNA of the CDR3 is TGTGCCAGCAGCCAAGCAGACTCCGACAGGGTTTTTCAGCATTTT. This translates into CASSQADSDRVFQHF.

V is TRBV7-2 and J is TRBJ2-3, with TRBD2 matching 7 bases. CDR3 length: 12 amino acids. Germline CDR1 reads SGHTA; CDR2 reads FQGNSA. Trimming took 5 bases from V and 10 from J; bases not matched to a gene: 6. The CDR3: CASSPGLDAQYF. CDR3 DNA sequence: TGTGCCAGCAGCCCAGGACTAGACGCGCAGTATTTT.

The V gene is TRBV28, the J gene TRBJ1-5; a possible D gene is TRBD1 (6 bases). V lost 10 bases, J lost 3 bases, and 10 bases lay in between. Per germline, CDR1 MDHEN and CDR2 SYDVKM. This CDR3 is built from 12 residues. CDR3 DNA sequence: TGTGCCATCAGGGGAAACAATCAGCCCCAGCATTTT. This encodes CAIRGNNQPQHF.

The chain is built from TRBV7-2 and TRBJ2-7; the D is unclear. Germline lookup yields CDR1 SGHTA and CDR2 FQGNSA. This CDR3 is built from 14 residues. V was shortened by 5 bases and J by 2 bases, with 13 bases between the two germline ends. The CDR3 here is CASSPPLGPYEQYF. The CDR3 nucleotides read TGTGCCAGCAGCCCCCCCCTCGGGCCCTACGAGCAGTACTTC. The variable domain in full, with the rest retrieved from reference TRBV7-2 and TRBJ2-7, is GAGVSQSPSNKVTEKGKDVELRCDPISGHTALYWYRQSLGQGLEFLIYFQGNSAPDKSGLPSDRFSAERTGGSVSTLTIQRTQQEDSAVYLCASSPPLGPYEQYFGPGTRLTVT.

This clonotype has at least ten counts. CDR3 amino acids: CATSDGADLKAFF. CDR3 nucleotides: TGTGCCACCAGTGATGGGGCGGACCTTAAAGCTTTCTTT. V and J are TRBV24-1 and TRBJ1-1; TRBD1 might be the D (5 bases). The germline V gene has CDR1 KGHDR and CDR2 SFDVKD. The CDR3 contains 13 residues. The germline V and J ends were trimmed by 3 bases and 9 bases, with 13 bases remaining between them.

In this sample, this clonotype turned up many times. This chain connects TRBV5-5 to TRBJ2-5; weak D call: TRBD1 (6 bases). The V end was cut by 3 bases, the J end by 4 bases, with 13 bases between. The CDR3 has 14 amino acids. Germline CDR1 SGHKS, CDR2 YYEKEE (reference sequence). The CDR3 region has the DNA TGTGCCAGCAGCTCAGGGGCGAGCGTAGAGACCCAGTACTTC. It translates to CASSSGASVETQYF.

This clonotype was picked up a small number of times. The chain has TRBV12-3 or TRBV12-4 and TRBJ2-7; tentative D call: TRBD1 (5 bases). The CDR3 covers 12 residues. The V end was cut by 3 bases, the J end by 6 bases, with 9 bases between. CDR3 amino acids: CASSFEGVEQYF. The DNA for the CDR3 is TGTGCCAGCAGTTTTGAAGGGGTCGAGCAGTACTTC.

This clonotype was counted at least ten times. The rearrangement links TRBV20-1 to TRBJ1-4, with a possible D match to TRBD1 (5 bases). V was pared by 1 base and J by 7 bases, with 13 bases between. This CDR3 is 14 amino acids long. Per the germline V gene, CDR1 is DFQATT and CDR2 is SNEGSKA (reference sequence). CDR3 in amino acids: CSARVGREAEKLFF. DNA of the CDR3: TGCAGTGCTAGAGTCGGCAGGGAGGCTGAAAAACTGTTTTTT.

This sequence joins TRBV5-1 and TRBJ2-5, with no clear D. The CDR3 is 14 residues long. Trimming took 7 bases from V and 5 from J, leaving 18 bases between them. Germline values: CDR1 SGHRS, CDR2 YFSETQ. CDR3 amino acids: CASSPQASGETQYF. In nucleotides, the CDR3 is TGCGCCAGCTCGCCCCAAGCGTCGGGTGAGACCCAGTACTTC.

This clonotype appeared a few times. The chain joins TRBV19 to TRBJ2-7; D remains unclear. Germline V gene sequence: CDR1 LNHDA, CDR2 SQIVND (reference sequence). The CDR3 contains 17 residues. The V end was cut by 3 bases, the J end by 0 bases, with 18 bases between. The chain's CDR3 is CASSMRPERVSSYEQYF. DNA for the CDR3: TGTGCCAGTAGTATGCGTCCGGAAAGGGTGAGCTCCTACGAGCAGTACTTC. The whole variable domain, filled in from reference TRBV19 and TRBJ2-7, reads DGGITQSPKYLFRKEGQNVTLSCEQNLNHDAMYWYRQDPGQGLRLIYYSQIVNDFQKGDIAEGYSVSREKKESFPLTVTSAQKNPTAFYLCASSMRPERVSSYEQYFGPGTRLTVT.

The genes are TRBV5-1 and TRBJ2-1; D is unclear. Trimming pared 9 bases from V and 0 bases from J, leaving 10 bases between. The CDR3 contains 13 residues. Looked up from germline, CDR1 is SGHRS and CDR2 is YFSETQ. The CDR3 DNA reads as TGCGCCACCCGGTCCGGCTCCTACAATGAGCAGTTCTTC. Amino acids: CATRSGSYNEQFF.

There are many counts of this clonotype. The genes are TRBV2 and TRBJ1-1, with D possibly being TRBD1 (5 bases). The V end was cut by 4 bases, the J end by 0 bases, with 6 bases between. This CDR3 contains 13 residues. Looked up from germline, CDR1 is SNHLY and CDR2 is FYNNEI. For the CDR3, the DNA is TGTGCCAGCAGTGGGGGGGTGAACACTGAAGCTTTCTTT. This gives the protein CASSGGVNTEAFF.

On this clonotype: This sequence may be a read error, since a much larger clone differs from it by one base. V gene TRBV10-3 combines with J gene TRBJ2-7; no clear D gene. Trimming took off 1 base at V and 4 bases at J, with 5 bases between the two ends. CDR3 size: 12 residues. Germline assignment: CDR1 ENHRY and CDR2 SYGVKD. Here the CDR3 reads CAISELSYEQYF. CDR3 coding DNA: TGTGCCATCAGTGAGTTGTCATACGAGCAGTACTTC.

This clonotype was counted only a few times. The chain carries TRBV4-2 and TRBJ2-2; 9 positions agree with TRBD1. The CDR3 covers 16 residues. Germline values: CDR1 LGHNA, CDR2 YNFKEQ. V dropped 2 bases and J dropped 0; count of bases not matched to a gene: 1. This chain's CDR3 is CASSQRTGANTGELFF. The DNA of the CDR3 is TGTGCCAGCAGCCAAAGGACAGGGGCGAACACCGGGGAGCTGTTTTTT.

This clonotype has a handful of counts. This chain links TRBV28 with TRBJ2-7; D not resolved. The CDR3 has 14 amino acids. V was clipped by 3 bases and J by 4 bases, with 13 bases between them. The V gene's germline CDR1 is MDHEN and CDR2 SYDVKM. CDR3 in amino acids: CASSFSRELYEQYF. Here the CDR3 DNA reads TGTGCCAGCAGTTTTAGTCGAGAATTATACGAGCAGTACTTC.

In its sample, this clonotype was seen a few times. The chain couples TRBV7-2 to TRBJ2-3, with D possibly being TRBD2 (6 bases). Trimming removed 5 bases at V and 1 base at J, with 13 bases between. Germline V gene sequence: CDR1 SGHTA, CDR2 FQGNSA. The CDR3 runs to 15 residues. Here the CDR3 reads CASSGRPLGTDTQYF. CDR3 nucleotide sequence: TGTGCCAGCAGCGGGAGGCCACTGGGCACAGATACGCAGTATTTT.

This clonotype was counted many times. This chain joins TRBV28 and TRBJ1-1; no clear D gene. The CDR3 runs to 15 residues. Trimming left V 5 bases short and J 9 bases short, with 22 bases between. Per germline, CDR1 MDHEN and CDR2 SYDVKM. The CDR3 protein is CASSLTAPDLGKAFF. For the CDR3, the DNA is TGTGCCAGCAGTCTTACAGCCCCGGACCTGGGTAAAGCTTTCTTT. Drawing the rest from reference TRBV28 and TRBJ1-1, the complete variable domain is DVKVTQSSRYLVKRTGEKVFLECVQDMDHENMFWYRQDPGLGLRLIYFSYDVKMKEKGDIPEGYSVSREKKERFSLILESASTNQTSMYLCASSLTAPDLGKAFFGQGTRLTVV.